These 2 T cell receptor beta chains came from one sample sequenced in a study of cytomegalovirus exposure and HLA in healthy donors. The PCR contained 60 Vbeta and 13 Jbeta primers. Generated by immunoSEQ multiplex PCR, the TCRdb table keeps only in-frame clones and is missing some. This table holds roughly 65,000 clones. Material: PBMCs. Every receptor here comes from a boy younger than 18 in good health and CMV-seronegative.

V gene TRBV7-6 combines with J gene TRBJ1-5, with D possibly matching TRBD1 (6 bases). Germline V gene lookup returns CDR1 SGHVS and CDR2 FNYEAQ. The CDR3 has 16 amino acids. The ends were cut back, 5 bases at V and 4 bases at J, with 18 bases in the middle. The CDR3 reads CASSQDRSPTNQPQHF. The CDR3 DNA is TGTGCCAGCAGCCAGGACAGAAGCCCTACTAATCAGCCCCAGCATTTT.

This sequence joins TRBV6-1 and TRBJ1-5; D is ambiguous. V shed 10 bases and J shed 0 bases, with 16 bases lying between them. CDR3 length: 15 residues. CDR1 is MNHNS, CDR2 SASEGT, per germline. The CDR3 DNA follows: TGTGCCACCCCGGGGAGGGATTATAGCAATCAGCCCCAGCATTTT. It is translated as CATPGRDYSNQPQHF.